Sequencing of this T cell receptor (beta chain) was carried out in a study of regulatory T cells in long-lasting Graves disease. Study-level results: Gene preferences differed: TRBV28, TRBJ1-2, TRBJ2-5 in persistent cases.

TCR beta libraries were built with iRepertoire HTBI primers and Arm-PCR of CDR3 regions. TCRdb independently ran MiXCR on the multiplex PCR reads; one entry per CDR3 protein. This repertoire shows a few hundred thousand distinct CDR3 sequences, around 11% found once; its top ten account for approximately 20%. This clonotype showed up many times. Its antigen is not known. Germline-derived CDR1 and CDR2 are SGDLS and YYNGEE. The CDR3 length is 14 residues. V was trimmed by 2 bases and J by 4 bases, leaving 11 bases between them. As to time point: newly diagnosed GD, antithyroid drugs for less than 3 months. RNA from PBMCs was the source of the TCR library. These sequences were also reported in another study, on T cells in Graves' hyperthyroidism and ophthalmopathy. In that study: During a first-round RT-PCR of the TCR CDR3, the HTBI primer set was used.

This material consisted of peripheral blood mononuclear cells (PBMCs), taken at new diagnosis, from a patient treated with antithyroid drugs. This clonotype was obtained from a woman aged 18-35 years with Graves disease. The gene calls are TRBV9 and TRBJ2-3, with a possible D match to TRBD2 (5 bases). CDR3 DNA sequence: TGTGCCAGCAGCGTTGGCGGGCGCGCAGATACGCAGTATTTT. Its protein product is CASSVGGRADTQYF.